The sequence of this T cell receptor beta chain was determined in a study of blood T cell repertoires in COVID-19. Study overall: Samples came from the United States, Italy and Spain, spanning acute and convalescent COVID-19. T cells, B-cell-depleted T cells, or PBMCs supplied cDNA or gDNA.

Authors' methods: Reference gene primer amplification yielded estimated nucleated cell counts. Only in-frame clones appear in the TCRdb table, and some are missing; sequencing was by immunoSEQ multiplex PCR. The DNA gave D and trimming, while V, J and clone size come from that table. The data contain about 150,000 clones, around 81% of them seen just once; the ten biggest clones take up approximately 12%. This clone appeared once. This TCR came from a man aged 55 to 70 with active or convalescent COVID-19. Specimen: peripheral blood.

The CDR3 region is CASSPEETQYF. As DNA, the CDR3 is TGTGCCAGCTCACCCGAGGAGACCCAGTACTTC. The genes are TRBV18 and TRBJ2-5; D remains ambiguous. Trimming took off 3 bases at V and 5 bases at J, with 4 bases between the two ends. Per the germline V gene, CDR1 is KGHSH and CDR2 is LQKENI. CDR3 length: 11 residues.